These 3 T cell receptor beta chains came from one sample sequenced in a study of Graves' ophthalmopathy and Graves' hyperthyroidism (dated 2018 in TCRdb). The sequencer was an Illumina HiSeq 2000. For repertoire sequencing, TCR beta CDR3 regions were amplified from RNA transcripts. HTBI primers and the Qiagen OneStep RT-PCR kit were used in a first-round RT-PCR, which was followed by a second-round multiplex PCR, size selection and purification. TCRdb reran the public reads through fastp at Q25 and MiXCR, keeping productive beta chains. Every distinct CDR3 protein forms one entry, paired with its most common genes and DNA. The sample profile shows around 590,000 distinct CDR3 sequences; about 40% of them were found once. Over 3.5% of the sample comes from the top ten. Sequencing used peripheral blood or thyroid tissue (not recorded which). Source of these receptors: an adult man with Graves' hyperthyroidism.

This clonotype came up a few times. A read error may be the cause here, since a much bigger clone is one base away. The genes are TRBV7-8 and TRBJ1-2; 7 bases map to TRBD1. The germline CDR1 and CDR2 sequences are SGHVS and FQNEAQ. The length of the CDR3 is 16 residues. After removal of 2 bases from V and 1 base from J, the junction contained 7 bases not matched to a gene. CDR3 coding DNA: TGTGCCAGCAGCTTAAGGACAGGTCTCCTTAACTATGGCTACACCTTC. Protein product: CASSLRTGLLNYGYTF.

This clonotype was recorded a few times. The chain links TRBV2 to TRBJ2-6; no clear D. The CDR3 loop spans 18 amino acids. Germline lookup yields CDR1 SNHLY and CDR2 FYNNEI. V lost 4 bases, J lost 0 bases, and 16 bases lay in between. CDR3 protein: CASSVSRHFTSGANVLTF. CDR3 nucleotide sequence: TGTGCCAGCAGTGTGAGTAGGCACTTTACCTCTGGGGCCAACGTCCTGACTTTC.

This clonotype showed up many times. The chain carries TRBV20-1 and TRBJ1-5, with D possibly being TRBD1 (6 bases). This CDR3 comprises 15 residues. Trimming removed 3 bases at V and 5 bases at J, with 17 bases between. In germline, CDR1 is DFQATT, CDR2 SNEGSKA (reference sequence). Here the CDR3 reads CSASGPTGSDQPQHF. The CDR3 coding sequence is TGCAGTGCTAGTGGACCCACAGGGTCGGATCAGCCCCAGCATTTT.